This is a list of T cell receptor beta chains from one sample in a study of cytomegalovirus exposure and HLA in healthy donors. The table came from immunoSEQ multiplex PCR; TCRdb's copy has only in-frame clones and leaves some out. This table has about 160,000 clones, 68% appearing once. Source material: PBMCs. These receptors were taken from a woman aged 18 to 35 in good health and CMV-seropositive. Both conserved end residues are part of each CDR3. D genes are given only for firm matches. The listing skips clone size in some rows; elsewhere it reads once, few, many or a size class.

J gene,clone size,D gene,V gene,CDR3 DNA,CDR3 protein
TRBJ2-1,-,TRBD2,TRBV5-1,TGCGCCAGCAGCTTGCTAGCGGACAACTACAATGAGCAGTTCTTC,CASSLLADNYNEQFF
TRBJ2-7,-,TRBD2,TRBV10-3,TGTGCCATCAGGCCGGGACTATCTACGGGAGAGCAGTACTTC,CAIRPGLSTGEQYF
TRBJ1-1,-,-,TRBV27,TGTGCCAGCACCGCCGGTGGGAACACTGAAGCTTTCTTT,CASTAGGNTEAFF
TRBJ2-1,-,TRBD2,TRBV5-3,TGTGCCAGAAGCTTGGATAGCGGGGAGAGCTCCTACAATGAGCAGTTCTTC,CARSLDSGESSYNEQFF
TRBJ2-1,-,-,TRBV6-5,TGTGCCAGCAGTCTATTAGTGTCCTACAATGAGCAGTTCTTC,CASSLLVSYNEQFF
TRBJ1-2,-,TRBD1,TRBV6-6,TGTGCCAGCAGCTTATCAACAGGGGGCTATGGCTACACCTTC,CASSLSTGGYGYTF
TRBJ2-1,-,TRBD2,TRBV6-5,TGTGCCAGCAGTTACCGCGGGAGCCTCTACAATGAGCAGTTCTTC,CASSYRGSLYNEQFF
TRBJ2-2,-,-,TRBV9,TGTGCCAGCAGCGTAGCATCTGACAGCACCGGGGAGCTGTTTTTT,CASSVASDSTGELFF
TRBJ2-1,-,TRBD2,TRBV4-2,TGTGCCAGCAGAAAAGGCAGGGAGGGTGGGGTGTATGAGCAGTTCTTC,CASRKGREGGVYEQFF
TRBJ2-7,-,-,TRBV6-5,TGTGCCAGCAGGAAAGAAGCACCCTACGAGCAGTACTTC,CASRKEAPYEQYF
TRBJ1-1,-,TRBD1,TRBV29-1,TGCAGCGGGGCCCAGGGGGCGGGCACTGAAGCTTTCTTT,CSGAQGAGTEAFF
TRBJ1-5,few,TRBD1,TRBV4-1,TGCGCCAGCAGCCACTTGACAGGGGAGGGTCAGCCCCAGCATTTT,CASSHLTGEGQPQHF
TRBJ2-7,-,-,TRBV2,TGTGCCAGCACCAGGGACTCCTACGAGCAGTACTTC,CASTRDSYEQYF
TRBJ2-5,-,TRBD2,TRBV9,TGTGCCAGCAGCGTAGAAGCTAGCGGGGGTCGGCAAGAGACCCAGTACTTC,CASSVEASGGRQETQYF
TRBJ1-5,-,TRBD1,TRBV2,TGTGCCAGCACAAGACAGGGAGCTCAGCCCCAGCATTTT,CASTRQGAQPQHF
TRBJ2-2,-,-,TRBV4-3,TGCGCCAGCAGCCATTTACTTTCACAGGTCCCGAACACCGGGGAGCTGTTTTTT,CASSHLLSQVPNTGELFF
TRBJ1-1,-,-,TRBV27,TGTGCCAACTCAAACTCAAGAACAGGGCTCGTAGGGGCTTTCTTT,CANSNSRTGLVGAFF
TRBJ1-2,-,-,TRBV4-2,TGTGCCAGCAGCCAAGGGGACACCGCGGACTATGGCTACACCTTC,CASSQGDTADYGYTF
TRBJ1-2,-,TRBD1,TRBV19,TGTGCCACAGGACAGGGCCATGGCTACACCTTC,CATGQGHGYTF
TRBJ1-2,-,-,TRBV15,TGTGCCACCAGCAGGGAGAACAATGGCTACACCTTC,CATSRENNGYTF
TRBJ2-7,few,TRBD1,TRBV6-1,TGTGCCAGCGGAACCCGGGACAGGGGGCTCTACGAGCAGTACTTC,CASGTRDRGLYEQYF
TRBJ2-7,-,-,TRBV19,TGTGCCAGTAAGGCGGGGAGCTCCTACGAGCAGTACTTC,CASKAGSSYEQYF
TRBJ1-4,-,-,TRBV19,TGTGCCAGTAGCCAAGGGAGGCGCGAAGGCGGTGAAAAACTGTTTTTT,CASSQGRREGGEKLFF
TRBJ1-2,-,-,TRBV27,TGTGCCAGCAGTCCCTCCGGACAGACCTATGGCTACACCTTC,CASSPSGQTYGYTF
TRBJ1-1,-,-,TRBV5-1,TGCGCCAGCAGCGGCTACAGGGCGAACACTGAAGCTTTCTTT,CASSGYRANTEAFF
TRBJ2-7,-,TRBD2,TRBV27,TGTGCCAGCAGTTCGGCTAGCGGGATCCACGAGCAGTACTTC,CASSSASGIHEQYF
TRBJ1-1,-,TRBD1,TRBV19,TGTGCCAGTAGCCCCGGGACAGGGAGGGTGAACACTGAAGCTTTCTTT,CASSPGTGRVNTEAFF
TRBJ1-2,-,-,TRBV2,TGTGCCAGCAGTGCGGCCAGGGGCTATGGCTACACCTTC,CASSAARGYGYTF
TRBJ1-6,few,-,TRBV27,TGTGCCAGCAGTTTGAGGAGTTCACCCCTCCACTTT,CASSLRSSPLHF
TRBJ2-7,few,TRBD2,TRBV9,TGTGCCAGCAGCGTACTTGGCGGGGGGGCCCCCTACGAGCAGTACTTC,CASSVLGGGAPYEQYF
TRBJ2-7,few,TRBD1,TRBV27,TGTGCCAGCAGTTTTGGACAGGGCTCCGAGCAGTACTTC,CASSFGQGSEQYF
TRBJ2-7,-,TRBD1,TRBV18,TGTGCCAGCTCACCTCCCAGGGACAGGGCGTACGAGCAGTACTTC,CASSPPRDRAYEQYF
TRBJ2-1,-,TRBD1,TRBV6-1,TGTGCCAGCATTCGGGACAGAGTGGCCTACAATGAGCAGTTCTTC,CASIRDRVAYNEQFF
TRBJ2-5,once,-,TRBV5-1,TGCGCCAGCAGCTTGGGTATGGGGGGTCCAGAGACCCAGTACTTC,CASSLGMGGPETQYF
TRBJ2-7,once,-,TRBV9,TGTGCCAGCAGCGTAGATGGCAGGATACCCTACGAGCAGTACTTC,CASSVDGRIPYEQYF
TRBJ1-5,-,TRBD1,TRBV5-1,TGCGCCAGCAGCTTAAGGACAGGACCCAATCAGCCCCAGCATTTT,CASSLRTGPNQPQHF
TRBJ2-5,-,TRBD1,TRBV28,TGTGCCAGCAGTTTACAGGGGGTACGGGAGACCCAGTACTTC,CASSLQGVRETQYF
TRBJ1-6,-,-,TRBV7-9,TGTGCCAGCAGCCCCCGCATTACCCCGGAGACAGCCTCCGATTCACCCCTCCACTTT,CASSPRITPETASDSPLHF
TRBJ1-4,-,-,TRBV30,TGTGCCTGGAGTCTTACAGGGTCTACTAATGAAAAACTGTTTTTT,CAWSLTGSTNEKLFF
TRBJ1-2,-,TRBD1,TRBV28,TGTGCCAGCACCCCCCGGAACAGGGGATATTCTGGCTACACCTTC,CASTPRNRGYSGYTF
TRBJ1-2,-,TRBD1,TRBV19,TGTGCCAGTAGTAGACCGGGACAGGGAGGCTATGGCTACACCTTC,CASSRPGQGGYGYTF
TRBJ2-7,-,-,TRBV21-1,TGTGCCAGCAGCAGTCAGGGGTCCTACGAGCAGTACTTC,CASSSQGSYEQYF
TRBJ2-3,-,-,TRBV27,TGTGCCAGCAGTTTAGTGGGAGGTCCGGCAGATACGCAGTATTTT,CASSLVGGPADTQYF
TRBJ1-1,-,-,TRBV7-9,TGTGCCAGCAGCCAGACACTGGCAAAACCGGGAACTGAAGCTTTCTTT,CASSQTLAKPGTEAFF
TRBJ2-5,-,-,TRBV29-1,TGCAGCGTGCAACTTCAAGAGACCCAGTACTTC,CSVQLQETQYF
TRBJ1-6,once,TRBD1,TRBV19,TGTGCCAGTAGTGGGACAGCAAATAATTCACCCCTCCACTTT,CASSGTANNSPLHF
TRBJ1-1,-,-,TRBV13,TGTGCCAGCAGTAACCCCCTTGGGGGAAGGGGGTTGCACACTGAAGCTTTCTTT,CASSNPLGGRGLHTEAFF
TRBJ2-7,-,TRBD2,TRBV28,TGTGCCAGCAGTTTATCCCTAGCGGATGAGGCCTACTACGAGCAGTACTTC,CASSLSLADEAYYEQYF
TRBJ2-7,-,-,TRBV6-4,TGTGCCAGCCAGCGAGAGCAGTACTTC,CASQREQYF
TRBJ1-5,-,-,TRBV5-8,TGTGCCAGCAGATGGGGGGCGGGGGCGAGCAATCAGCCCCAGCATTTT,CASRWGAGASNQPQHF
TRBJ2-7,-,TRBD2,TRBV30,TGTGCCTGTGAGGGACTAGCGGGACGCAGCTACGAGCAGTACTTC,CACEGLAGRSYEQYF
TRBJ2-7,-,-,TRBV2,TGTGCCAGCAACAAGGGCGGGTTCTGGCCGGGGGCCTACGAGCAGTACTTC,CASNKGGFWPGAYEQYF